This TCR beta chain was captured in a study of sequential checkpoint blockade in melanoma. The data were produced by immunoSEQ multiplex PCR, yet TCRdb's version contains in-frame clones alone and is incomplete. Of 20,000 or so clones listed, approximately 68% are singletons. This sample's treatment: randomized to nivolumab then ipilimumab (arm A) or the reverse (arm B). The CDR3 totals 15 residues. V lost 5 bases and J 6 bases, leaving 17 bases between the germline ends. Germline V lookup: CDR1 SNHLY, CDR2 FYNNEI. The receptor was derived from a human donor with melanoma. The chain joins TRBV2 to TRBJ1-5, with a tentative D call TRBD1 (5 bases). The sequences come from CD8+ T cells sorted from blood (inferred from file names), collected from a patient given nivolumab and ipilimumab in sequence. The CDR3 DNA reads TGTGCCAGCAGTCAGAGCAGGGTGGTCGGTCAGCCCCAGCATTTT. Translated, it gives CASSQSRVVGQPQHF.